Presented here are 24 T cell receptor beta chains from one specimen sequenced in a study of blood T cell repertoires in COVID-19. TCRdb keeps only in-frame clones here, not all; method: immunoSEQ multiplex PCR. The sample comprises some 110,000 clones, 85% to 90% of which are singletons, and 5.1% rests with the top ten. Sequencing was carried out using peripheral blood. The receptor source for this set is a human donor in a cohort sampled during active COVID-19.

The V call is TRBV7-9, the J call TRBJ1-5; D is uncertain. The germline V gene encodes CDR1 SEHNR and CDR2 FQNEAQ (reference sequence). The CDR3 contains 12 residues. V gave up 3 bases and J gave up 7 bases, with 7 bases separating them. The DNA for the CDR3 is TGTGCCAGCAGCTTCGGGGAACAGCCCCAGCATTTT. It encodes CASSFGEQPQHF. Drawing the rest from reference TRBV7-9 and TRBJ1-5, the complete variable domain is DTGVSQNPRHKITKRGQNVTFRCDPISEHNRLYWYRQTLGQGPEFLTYFQNEAQLEKSRLLSDRFSAERPKGSFSTLEIQRTEQGDSAMYLCASSFGEQPQHFGDGTRLSIL.

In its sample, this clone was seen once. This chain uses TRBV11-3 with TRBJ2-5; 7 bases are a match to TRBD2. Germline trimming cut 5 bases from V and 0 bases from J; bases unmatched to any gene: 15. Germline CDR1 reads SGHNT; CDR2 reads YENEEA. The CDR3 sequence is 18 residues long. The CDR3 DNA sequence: TGTGCCAGCAGCCCCCGCGGGGGTTGGGGGGGATACCAAGAGACCCAGTACTTC. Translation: CASSPRGGWGGYQETQYF.

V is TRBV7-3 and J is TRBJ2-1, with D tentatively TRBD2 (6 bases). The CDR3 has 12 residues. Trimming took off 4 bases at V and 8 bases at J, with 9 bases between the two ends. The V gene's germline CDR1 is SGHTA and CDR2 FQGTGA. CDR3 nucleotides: TGTGCCAGCAGCTCTCCGGGGGATGAGCAGTTCTTC. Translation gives CASSSPGDEQFF.

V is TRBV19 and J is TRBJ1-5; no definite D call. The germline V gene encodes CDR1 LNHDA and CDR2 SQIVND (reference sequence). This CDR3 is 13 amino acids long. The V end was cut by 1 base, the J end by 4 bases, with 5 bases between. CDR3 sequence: CASSIAGNQPQHF. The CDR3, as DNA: TGTGCCAGTAGTATAGCGGGAAATCAGCCCCAGCATTTT.

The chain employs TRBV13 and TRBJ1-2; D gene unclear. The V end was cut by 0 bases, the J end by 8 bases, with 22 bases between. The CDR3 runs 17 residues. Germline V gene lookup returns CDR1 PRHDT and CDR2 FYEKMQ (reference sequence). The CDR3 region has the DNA TGTGCCAGCAGCTTAGGGGAGGGCGGACGGAGGAGAGGAGGCTACACCTTC. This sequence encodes CASSLGEGGRRRGGYTF.

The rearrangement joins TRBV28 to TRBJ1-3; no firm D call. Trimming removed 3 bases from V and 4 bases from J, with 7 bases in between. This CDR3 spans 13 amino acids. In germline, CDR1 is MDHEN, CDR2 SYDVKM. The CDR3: CASSFTRGNTIYF. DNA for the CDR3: TGTGCCAGCAGTTTCACCCGGGGAAACACCATATATTTT. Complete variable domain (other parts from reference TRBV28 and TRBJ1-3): DVKVTQSSRYLVKRTGEKVFLECVQDMDHENMFWYRQDPGLGLRLIYFSYDVKMKEKGDIPEGYSVSREKKERFSLILESASTNQTSMYLCASSFTRGNTIYFGEGSWLTVV.

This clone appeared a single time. The CDR3: CASSLDSQSYEQYF. The CDR3 nucleotides read TGTGCCAGCAGCTTAGATAGCCAATCCTACGAGCAGTACTTC. The chain links TRBV7-2 to TRBJ2-7; D not certain. The CDR3 has 14 residues. Trimming pared 1 base from V and 1 base from J, leaving 8 bases between. CDR1 and CDR2 (germline): SGHTA, FQGNSA.

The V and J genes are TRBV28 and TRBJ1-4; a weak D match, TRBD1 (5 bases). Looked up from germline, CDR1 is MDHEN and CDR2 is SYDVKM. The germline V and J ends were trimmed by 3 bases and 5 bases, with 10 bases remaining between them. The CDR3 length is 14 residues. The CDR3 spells CASSLGGRNEKLFF. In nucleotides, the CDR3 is TGTGCCAGCAGTTTGGGGGGAAGAAATGAAAAACTGTTTTTT.

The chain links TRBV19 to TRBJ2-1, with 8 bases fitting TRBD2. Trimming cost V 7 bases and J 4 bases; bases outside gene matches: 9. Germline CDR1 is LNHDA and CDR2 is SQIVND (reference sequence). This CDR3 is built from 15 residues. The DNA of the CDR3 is TGTGCCAGTAAGGCGAGCGGGGGTTTTTACAATGAGCAGTTCTTC. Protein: CASKASGGFYNEQFF.

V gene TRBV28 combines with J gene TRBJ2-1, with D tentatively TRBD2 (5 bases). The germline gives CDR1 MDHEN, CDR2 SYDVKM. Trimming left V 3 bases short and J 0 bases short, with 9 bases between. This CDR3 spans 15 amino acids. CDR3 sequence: CASSLRVNSYNEQFF. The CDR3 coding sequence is TGTGCCAGCAGTTTGAGGGTAAACTCCTACAATGAGCAGTTCTTC.

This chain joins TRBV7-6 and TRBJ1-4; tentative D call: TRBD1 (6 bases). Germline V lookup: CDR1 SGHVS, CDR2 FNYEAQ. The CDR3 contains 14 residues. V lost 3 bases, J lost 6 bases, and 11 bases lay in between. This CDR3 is CASSFGQLDEKLFF. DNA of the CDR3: TGTGCCAGCAGCTTCGGACAGTTAGATGAAAAACTGTTTTTT.

The CDR3 spells CASRKVRDSYEQYF. In nucleotides, the CDR3 is TGTGCCAGCAGGAAGGTGAGGGACAGCTACGAGCAGTACTTC. This sequence joins TRBV27 and TRBJ2-7; TRBD1 aligns across 7 bases. The V gene's germline CDR1 is MNHEY and CDR2 SMNVEV (reference sequence). With 6 bases clipped from V and 3 bases from J, the junction kept 8 bases outside the gene matches. This CDR3 has 14 amino acids.

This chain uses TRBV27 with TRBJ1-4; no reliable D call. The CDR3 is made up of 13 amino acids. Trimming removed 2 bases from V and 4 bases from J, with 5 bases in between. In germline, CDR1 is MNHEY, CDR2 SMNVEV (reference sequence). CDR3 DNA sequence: TGTGCCAGCAGTTTAGAGGTTAATGAAAAACTGTTTTTT. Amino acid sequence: CASSLEVNEKLFF. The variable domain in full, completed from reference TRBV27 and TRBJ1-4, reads EAQVTQNPRYLITVTGKKLTVTCSQNMNHEYMSWYRQDPGLGLRQIYYSMNVEVTDKGDVPEGYKVSRKEKRNFPLILESPSPNQTSLYFCASSLEVNEKLFFGSGTQLSVL.

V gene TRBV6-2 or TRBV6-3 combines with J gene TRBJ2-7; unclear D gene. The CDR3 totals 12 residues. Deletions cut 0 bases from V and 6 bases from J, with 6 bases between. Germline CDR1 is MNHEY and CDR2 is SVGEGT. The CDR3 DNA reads TGTGCCAGCAGTTACTCCGCGCGCGAGCAGTACTTC. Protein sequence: CASSYSAREQYF.

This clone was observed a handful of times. The CDR3 coding sequence is TGTGCCAGCAGCCGGGACAGGAACACTGAAGCTTTCTTT. This translates into CASSRDRNTEAFF. This rearrangement joins TRBV12-3 or TRBV12-4 to TRBJ1-1; 7 bases are shared with TRBD1. V lost 6 bases and J lost 1; bases outside the gene matches: 2. The CDR3 runs 13 residues.

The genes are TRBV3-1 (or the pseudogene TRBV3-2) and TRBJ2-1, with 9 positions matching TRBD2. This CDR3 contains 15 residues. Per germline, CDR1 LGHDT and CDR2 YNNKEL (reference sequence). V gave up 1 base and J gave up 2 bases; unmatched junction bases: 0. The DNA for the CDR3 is TGTGCCAGCAGCCAAGGCGGGGGGGCCTACAATGAGCAGTTCTTC. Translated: CASSQGGGAYNEQFF.

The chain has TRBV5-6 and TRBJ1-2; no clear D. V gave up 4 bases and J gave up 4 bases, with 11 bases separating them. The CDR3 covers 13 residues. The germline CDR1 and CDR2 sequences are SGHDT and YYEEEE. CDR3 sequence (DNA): TGTGCCAGCAGCCCTTGGGCAGTCTATGGCTACACCTTC. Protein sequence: CASSPWAVYGYTF.

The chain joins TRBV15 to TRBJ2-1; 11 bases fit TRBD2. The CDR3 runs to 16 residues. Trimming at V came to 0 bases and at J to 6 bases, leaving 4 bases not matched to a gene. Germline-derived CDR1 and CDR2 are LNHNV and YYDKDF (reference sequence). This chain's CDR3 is CATSRDLGTSGNEQFF. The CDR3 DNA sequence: TGTGCCACCAGCAGAGATTTGGGGACTAGCGGCAATGAGCAGTTCTTC.

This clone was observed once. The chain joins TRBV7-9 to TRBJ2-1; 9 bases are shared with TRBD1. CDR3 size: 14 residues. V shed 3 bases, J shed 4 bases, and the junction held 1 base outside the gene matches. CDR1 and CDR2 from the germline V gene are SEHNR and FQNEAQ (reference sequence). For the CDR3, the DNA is TGTGCCAGCAGCTTCGGACAGGGGTACAATGAGCAGTTCTTC. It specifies CASSFGQGYNEQFF.

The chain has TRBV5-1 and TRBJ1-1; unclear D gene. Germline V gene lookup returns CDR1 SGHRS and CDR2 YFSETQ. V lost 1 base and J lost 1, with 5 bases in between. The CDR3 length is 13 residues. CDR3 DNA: TGCGCCAGCAGCTTGTCAGAGAACACTGAAGCTTTCTTT. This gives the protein CASSLSENTEAFF.

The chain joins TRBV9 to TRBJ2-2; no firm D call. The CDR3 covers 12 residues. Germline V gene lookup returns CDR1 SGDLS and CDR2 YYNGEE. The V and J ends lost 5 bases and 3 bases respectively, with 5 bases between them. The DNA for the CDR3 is TGTGCCAGCAGTCCGTACACCGGGGAGCTGTTTTTT. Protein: CASSPYTGELFF.

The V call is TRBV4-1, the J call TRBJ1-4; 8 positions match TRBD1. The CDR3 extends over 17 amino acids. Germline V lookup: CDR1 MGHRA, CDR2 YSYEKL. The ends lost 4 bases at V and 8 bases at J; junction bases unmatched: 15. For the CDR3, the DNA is TGCGCCAGCAGCCCCACGCCGGGGGCAGGGGGCTGGGAAAAACTGTTTTTT. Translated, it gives CASSPTPGAGGWEKLFF.

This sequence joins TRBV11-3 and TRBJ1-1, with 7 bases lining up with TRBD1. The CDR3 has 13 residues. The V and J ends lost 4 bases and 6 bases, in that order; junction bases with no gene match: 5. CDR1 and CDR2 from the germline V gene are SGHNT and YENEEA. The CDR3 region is CASSSGGVSEAFF. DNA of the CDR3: TGTGCCAGCAGCTCAGGGGGAGTGTCTGAAGCTTTCTTT.

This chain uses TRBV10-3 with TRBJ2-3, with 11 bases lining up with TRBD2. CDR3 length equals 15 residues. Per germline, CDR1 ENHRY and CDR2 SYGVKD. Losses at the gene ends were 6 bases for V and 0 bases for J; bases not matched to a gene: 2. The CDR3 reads CAIRTSGASTDTQYF. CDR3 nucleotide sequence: TGTGCCATCAGGACTAGCGGGGCTAGCACAGATACGCAGTATTTT.